The present entry profiles one TCR beta chain with its context. This sample was taken from a study of technical replicates of blood from a handful of donors. V was pared by 3 bases and J by 8 bases, with 7 bases of the junction left unmatched. Germline CDR1 is LNHDA and CDR2 is SQIVND (reference sequence). The CDR3 has 14 residues. Libraries were prepared by immunoSEQ multiplex PCR; TCRdb keeps only in-frame clonotypes and omits some of them. The table shows 15,000 or so clones, with around 83% occurring only once. This chain joins TRBV19 and TRBJ2-1, with 7 bases fitting TRBD2. The sequenced material came from PBMCs. The sequence was collected from a human donor in good health. The CDR3 loop is CASSIREGTHEQFF. CDR3 sequence (DNA): TGTGCCAGTAGTATCAGGGAGGGAACCCATGAGCAGTTCTTC.